This TCR beta chain was sequenced in a study of cytomegalovirus exposure and HLA in healthy donors. Background on the study: Counted in an early data release were about 85 million unique TCRs from HLA-typed donors. Findings of the study overall: HLA alleles showed associations with 16,951 TCR beta sequences in a later analysis, at a 0.05 false discovery rate. TCR beta chains associated with HLA were, in a later analysis, more clonally expanded than equally common others. A list of 150 or so TCR beta chains associated with cytomegalovirus was given.

Trimming took off 5 bases at V and 6 bases at J, with 4 bases between the two ends. This CDR3 spans 10 amino acids. The V gene's germline CDR1 is GTSNPN and CDR2 SVGIG (reference sequence). This clone appeared a single time. The antigen is undetermined. Primers included in the PCR were 60 Vbeta and 13 Jbeta primers. Sequencing was performed with immunoSEQ multiplex PCR; in TCRdb, only in-frame clones are kept and a portion is missing. The table lists roughly 100,000 clones, over 60% of them singletons. The rearrangement joins TRBV30 to TRBJ2-2; D unclear. The TCR originated in a male donor in good health and CMV-seropositive. The sample comprised PBMCs. The DNA of the CDR3 is TGTGCCTGGTCCGCCGGGGAGCTGTTTTTT. It specifies CAWSAGELFF.